The rows below give T cell receptor beta chains drawn from one sample of a study of blood T cell repertoires in COVID-19. Generated by immunoSEQ multiplex PCR, the TCRdb table keeps only in-frame clones and is missing some. The sample yields about 230,000 clones, 75% to 85% seen once. Sequenced: peripheral blood. These receptors were collected from a woman in her 50s with acute or convalescent COVID-19. CDR3s include the opening cysteine and the closing phenylalanine or tryptophan. D genes are given only for firm matches. Size is stated for part of the rows, as once, few or many counts, or as a class when the clone is expanded.

TRBD2	TRBV30	TRBJ2-1	once	CAWSVGGGADEQFF	TGTGCCTGGAGTGTGGGCGGGGGGGCCGATGAGCAGTTCTTC
TRBD2	TRBV2	TRBJ2-7	NA	CASAGAGLAGKRREYF	TGTGCCAGCGCGGGAGCAGGACTAGCGGGAAAGAGGAGGGAGTACTTC
TRBD2	TRBV7-2	TRBJ2-1	NA	CASSLGAGGQDEQFF	TGTGCCAGCAGCTTAGGTGCGGGGGGGCAGGATGAGCAGTTCTTC
TRBD2	TRBV30	TRBJ2-3	few	CAWSPGLGADTQYF	TGTGCCTGGAGTCCGGGACTAGGGGCAGATACGCAGTATTTT
TRBD1	TRBV6-2/TRBV6-3	TRBJ2-7	large	CASSYSTWTGDEQYF	TGTGCCAGCAGTTACTCGACCTGGACAGGGGACGAGCAGTACTTC
TRBD1	TRBV18	TRBJ1-2	NA	CASSPYDRGSNYGYTF	TGTGCCAGCTCACCTTACGACAGGGGGTCTAACTATGGCTACACCTTC
NA	TRBV21-1	TRBJ2-1	once	CASSKEGSPGGSEQFF	TGTGCCAGCAGCAAGGAAGGGTCCCCAGGGGGCAGTGAGCAGTTCTTC
TRBD1	TRBV5-1	TRBJ1-3	NA	CASSLDGQDAGNTIYF	TGCGCCAGCAGCTTGGACGGACAGGACGCTGGAAACACCATATATTTT
NA	TRBV5-6	TRBJ1-6	few	CASSRLRSSYNSPLHF	TGTGCCAGCAGCCGGCTGAGGAGCTCCTATAATTCACCCCTCCACTTT
TRBD1	TRBV5-1	TRBJ2-1	NA	CASSLGTESGEQFF	TGCGCCAGCAGCTTAGGGACAGAGAGTGGGGAGCAGTTCTTC
NA	TRBV2	TRBJ1-5	NA	CASSEPQGFQPQHF	TGTGCCAGCAGTGAACCCCAGGGATTTCAGCCCCAGCATTTT
NA	TRBV15	TRBJ1-1	NA	CATSRDRRGSTEAFF	TGTGCCACCAGCAGAGATCGGAGGGGATCAACTGAAGCTTTCTTT
TRBD1	TRBV5-1	TRBJ1-2	NA	CASSAAGTGSGYTF	TGCGCCAGCAGCGCCGCCGGGACAGGGTCTGGCTACACCTTC
TRBD1	TRBV20-1	TRBJ2-5	NA	CSASRQGRRTQYF	TGCAGTGCTAGTCGACAGGGACGTAGAACCCAGTACTTC
TRBD1	TRBV19	TRBJ1-6	NA	CASSIEGVDRGNNSPLHF	TGTGCCAGTAGTATAGAAGGCGTTGACAGGGGGAATAATTCACCCCTCCACTTT
TRBD1	TRBV11-2	TRBJ2-5	NA	CASSSFGATGGAETQYF	TGTGCCAGCAGCTCTTTCGGGGCTACAGGGGGCGCGGAGACCCAGTACTTC
TRBD1	TRBV10-2	TRBJ2-7	NA	CASGDPGQAYEQYF	TGCGCCAGCGGGGATCCCGGACAGGCCTACGAGCAGTACTTC
NA	TRBV5-1	TRBJ2-3	NA	CASSLSMGTDTQYF	TGCGCCAGCAGCCTATCCATGGGCACAGATACGCAGTATTTT
NA	TRBV5-1	TRBJ2-7	few	CASSLEGAGEQYF	TGCGCCAGCAGCCTGGAAGGGGCTGGCGAGCAGTACTTC
TRBD2	TRBV6-5	TRBJ2-2	NA	CASSLTSGINTGELFF	TGTGCCAGCAGTTTAACTAGCGGAATTAACACCGGGGAGCTGTTTTTT
NA	TRBV6-1	TRBJ2-1	NA	CASSEMAVNEQFF	TGTGCCAGCAGTGAAATGGCGGTGAATGAGCAGTTCTTC
NA	TRBV3-1/TRBV3-2	TRBJ2-1	once	CASSQDRSANWQFF	TGTGCCAGCAGCCAAGATCGCAGCGCGAACTGGCAGTTCTTC
TRBD1	TRBV24-1	TRBJ1-2	NA	CATSDPRQGWRGYTF	TGTGCCACCAGTGATCCTCGACAGGGGTGGAGAGGCTACACCTTC
NA	TRBV9	TRBJ2-2	NA	CASSVSSSSTGELFF	TGTGCCAGCAGCGTAAGTAGTAGCAGCACCGGGGAGCTGTTTTTT
TRBD1	TRBV6-5	TRBJ1-5	NA	CASRVQGANNQPQHF	TGTGCCAGCAGGGTACAGGGGGCGAACAATCAGCCCCAGCATTTT
NA	TRBV6-5	TRBJ1-5	NA	CAAASGGSNQPQHF	TGTGCCGCTGCTTCGGGGGGTAGCAATCAGCCCCAGCATTTT
NA	TRBV4-2	TRBJ1-2	NA	CASSQAHRDGYTF	TGTGCCAGCAGCCAAGCCCACAGGGATGGCTACACCTTC
NA	TRBV11-1	TRBJ2-5	NA	CASRRLGGGGQETQYF	TGTGCCAGCAGAAGACTAGGGGGGGGTGGACAAGAGACCCAGTACTTC
TRBD1	TRBV6-5	TRBJ2-7	NA	CASSPRDSSYEQYF	TGTGCCAGCAGTCCCCGGGACAGTTCCTACGAGCAGTACTTC
TRBD1	TRBV28	TRBJ1-1	NA	CASSYPGQGHTEAFF	TGTGCCAGCAGTTATCCGGGACAGGGGCACACTGAAGCTTTCTTT
NA	TRBV3-1/TRBV3-2	TRBJ2-2	NA	CASSQVPSAGELFF	TGTGCCAGCAGCCAAGTTCCTAGCGCCGGGGAGCTGTTTTTT
NA	TRBV6-5	TRBJ1-2	NA	CASILQGYYGYTF	TGTGCCAGCATCTTACAGGGTTATTATGGCTACACCTTC
TRBD2	TRBV4-1	TRBJ2-1	NA	CASSQHLAEYNEQFF	TGCGCCAGCAGCCAACACCTAGCGGAGTACAATGAGCAGTTCTTC
NA	TRBV5-1	TRBJ2-2	NA	CASRTGVAGGELFF	TGCGCCAGCAGAACCGGGGTTGCGGGAGGGGAGCTGTTTTTT